The following is a TCR beta chain sequence with its context. The antigen is not known. The CDR3 loop spans 16 amino acids. J lost 7 bases, V lost 1 base, and 8 bases had no gene match. Germline CDR1 reads SGHTA; CDR2 reads FQGNSA. This sample is part of a study of CD4 T cells in relation to SARS-CoV-2 and coronaviruses. Across the whole study: After less than eleven days of antigen culture, PBMC TCR beta CDR3s were sequenced. General study findings and limits: In roughly 65% of donors, memory CD4+ clonotypes crossrecognized SARS-CoV-2 and at least one common cold coronavirus spike. This crossreactivity analysis covered spike protein alone, no other viral proteins.

Assay used: immunoSEQ multiplex PCR; TCRdb lists only in-frame clones, some missing. Of about 36,000 clones listed, roughly 80% are singletons. The specimen sequenced was naive CD4+ T cells from PBMCs, cultured in vitro. Subset noted: naive CD4+ T cells isolated by negative enrichment. The rearrangement joins TRBV7-2 to TRBJ2-1; 9 bases are a match to TRBD1. The source is an adult with COVID-19. DNA for the CDR3: TGTGCCAGCAGCTTAGGACAATACAGGGGGCAGAATGAGCAGTTCTTC. Amino acid sequence: CASSLGQYRGQNEQFF. The whole variable domain, filled in from reference TRBV7-2 and TRBJ2-1, reads GAGVSQSPSNKVTEKGKDVELRCDPISGHTALYWYRQSLGQGLEFLIYFQGNSAPDKSGLPSDRFSAERTGGSVSTLTIQRTQQEDSAVYLCASSLGQYRGQNEQFFGPGTRLTVL.